This section outlines one T cell receptor (beta chain) sequence together with its context. CDR3 size: 19 residues. From germline, CDR1 is MGHRA and CDR2 YSYEKL. V lost 0 bases and J 0 bases, leaving 18 bases between the germline ends. These data belong to a study of blood T cell repertoires in COVID-19. Clones were sequenced by immunoSEQ multiplex PCR, and TCRdb holds only the in-frame ones, with some missing. The data show some 57,000 clones, with 65% to 90% seen just once and approximately 10% held by the top ten. Sample: peripheral blood. J is TRBJ2-1 and V is TRBV4-1, with a possible D match to TRBD2 (7 bases). This sequence was found in a human donor in a cohort sampled during active COVID-19. CDR3 DNA sequence: TGCGCCAGCAGCCAAGATGTGGACAGCGGGATCCGCTCCTACAATGAGCAGTTCTTC. It codes for CASSQDVDSGIRSYNEQFF.